This TCR beta chain was identified in a study of shared clonotypes between healthy human individuals. Study conclusions and caveats: Enrolling few donors narrowed the genetic and exposure-history diversity that was represented. Depth was large, yet rarefaction showed that sorted-subset sequencing was incomplete.

The V segment lost 3 bases and the J segment 3 bases; nucleotides outside the gene matches: 6. Germline V gives CDR1 MNHEY, CDR2 SMNVEV (reference sequence). The length of the CDR3 is 15 residues. Notes on this clone: Its antigen remains unidentified.

Genomic DNA (from each subset) was split evenly across several immunoSEQ plates. The assay was immunoSEQ multiplex PCR, and TCRdb's table has in-frame clones only and misses some. Counted here are hundreds of thousands of clones, 60% to 80% occurring once; the ten biggest clones make up about 1.8%. Sequencing was carried out using memory CD4+ T cells sorted from blood. Indicated subset: CD45RA-negative fraction. The TCR was taken from a woman aged 25 to 39 in good health. V is TRBV27 and J is TRBJ2-3, with 7 bases fitting TRBD2. CDR3 sequence: CASSFGTTGTDTQYF. The DNA of the CDR3 is TGTGCCAGCAGTTTCGGGACTACGGGGACAGATACGCAGTATTTT.